The T cell receptor beta chain described here comes from a study of cytomegalovirus exposure and HLA in healthy donors. Whole-study findings and limits: With further analysis later on, most CMV-associated TCR beta chains appeared HLA-restricted.

Remarks on this clone: Its cognate antigen is unknown.

Researchers ran the PCR with 60 Vbeta and 13 Jbeta primers. Profiling relied on immunoSEQ multiplex PCR, and the TCRdb table lists in-frame clones only, not all of them. This sample yields under 300,000 clones, of which 70% to 90% are seen a single time; 1.5% to 2.5% belongs to the top ten. This clonotype was obtained from a woman between 35 and 50 years old in good health and CMV-seropositive. The source material was PBMCs.

CDR3 protein: CASSIGANTGELFF. For the CDR3, the DNA is TGTGCCAGTAGTATAGGAGCGAACACCGGGGAGCTGTTTTTT. This chain links TRBV19 with TRBJ2-2; D gene uncertain. Trimming shortened V by 1 base and J by 0 bases, and 3 bases separated the two germline ends. The CDR3 has 14 residues. CDR1 and CDR2 (germline): LNHDA, SQIVND (reference sequence).